This T cell receptor (beta chain) was sequenced in a study of early T cells in non-severe SARS-CoV-2 infection. Study-wide findings and caveats: Private and CD4 specificities were missed by VDJdb matching, which favored anti-spike CD8 responses.

V dropped 5 bases and J dropped 9 bases, with 10 bases sitting between them. This CDR3 spans 11 amino acids. Germline V gene lookup returns CDR1 SGHTA and CDR2 FQGNSA. This clonotype was counted at least ten times. Its matching antigen is unknown. Attached unique molecular identifiers marked individual cDNA molecules. A single record per CDR3 protein comes from TCRdb applying MiXCR to the 5' RACE reads. The sample yields some 25,000 distinct CDR3 sequences, more than 3.5% seen once. Sequenced material: whole blood. This chain connects TRBV7-2 to TRBJ1-1; D remains unclear. This receptor was taken from an adult who was a healthcare worker with PCR-confirmed SARS-CoV-2 infection or an uninfected control (not recorded which). This CDR3 reads CASSGRRQAFF. The CDR3 DNA reads TGTGCCAGCAGCGGCCGGCGGCAAGCTTTCTTT.